Sequencing of this T cell receptor beta chain was carried out in a study of T cell repertoires in cytomegalovirus infection. TCRdb reanalysed the reads using MiXCR and keeps one entry per CDR3 protein. The sample yields more than 650,000 distinct CDR3 sequences, 35% to 45% seen once. V lost 4 bases and J 6 bases, leaving 17 bases between the germline ends. This CDR3 is built from 15 residues. Germline V gene lookup returns CDR1 SGHRS and CDR2 YFSETQ. Only a few counts were recorded for this clonotype. The sequenced material came from PBMCs. V usage is TRBV5-1 and J usage is TRBJ2-1, with unresolved D. The receptor was isolated from a human donor in good health (CMV status not recorded). Some clones in this sample may be carry-over from other donors' samples. This CDR3 reads CASSRVGPALNEQFF. The CDR3 region has the DNA TGCGCCAGCAGCAGGGTTGGACCAGCCCTCAATGAGCAGTTCTTC. Looking up the rest from reference TRBV5-1 and TRBJ2-1 gives the full variable domain: KAGVTQTPRYLIKTRGQQVTLSCSPISGHRSVSWYQQTPGQGLQFLFEYFSETQRNKGNFPGRFSGRQFSNSRSEMNVSTLELGDSALYLCASSRVGPALNEQFFGPGTRLTVL.